The present T cell receptor beta chain was sequenced within a study of T cells after posttransplantation cyclophosphamide. Study-level findings and limits: Later blood repertoires were often dominated by clones from the donor CD8+ memory compartment. Blood and skin or GI T cell repertoires showed limited TRB overlap. Recipient CMV seropositivity and CMV reactivation strongly tracked TRB clonality.

This clone was seen just once. The antigen remains undetermined. This table comes from immunoSEQ multiplex PCR, and its TCRdb copy is limited to in-frame clones, with some not included. The sample includes 30,000 or so clones, roughly 90% of them seen just once. CDR1 is SGHRS and CDR2 is YFSETQ in the germline V gene. The CDR3 has 15 amino acids. V shed 0 bases and J shed 1 base, with 8 bases lying between them. Sequencing was carried out using PBMCs. This sequence was found in a middle-aged woman with a blood cancer, CMV-positive, and with a related stem cell donor. V is TRBV5-1 and J is TRBJ1-5; D call uncertain. The CDR3 sequence: CASSLGPTSNQPQHF. In DNA form, the CDR3 reads TGCGCCAGCAGCTTGGGGCCAACGAGCAATCAGCCCCAGCATTTT.